The clone carrying this T cell receptor beta chain was detected once. The CDR3 is 14 amino acids. The V gene lost 3 bases and the J gene lost 0 bases, with 9 bases spanning the gap. The germline gives CDR1 MGHRA, CDR2 YSYEKL. The sample is drawn from a study of CD8 T cells in Susac syndrome. From blood CD8+ and CD4+ T cells, TCR beta sequences were generated. Treatment-naive patients with stable or active relapsing-remitting disease served as multiple sclerosis controls. TEMRA cells underwent FACS enrichment and CD8+ and CD4+ T cells underwent negative isolation. Reverse transcription used about 0.45 to 1 ug RNA and random hexamers. TCRdb fed the immunoSEQ multiplex PCR reads into MiXCR, producing one record per CDR3 protein. The sample records approximately 230,000 distinct CDR3 sequences, around 95% being singletons.

Sequencing was carried out using CD4+ T cells from PBMCs. The rearrangement joins TRBV4-1 to TRBJ2-7, with D hard to call. The clonotype originates from a human donor with multiple sclerosis. CDR3 sequence: CASSHPGRSYEQYV. The CDR3 region has the DNA TGCGCCAGCAGCCACCCCGGACGCTCCTACGAGCAGTACGTC.